This T cell receptor (beta chain) was identified in a study of shared clonotypes between healthy human individuals (TCRdb year 2020). A note on the overall study: The cohort included a few men and a couple of women between 18 and 49 years of age. For each donor, CD4 naive and CD4 memory were each run on three plates, CD8 naive on two plates, and CD8 memory on one plate. Libraries were prepared and TCR repertoires were sequenced by different laboratories using diverse techniques, in order to increase sequencing depth and limit assay-specific biases. To estimate repertoire size and how much clonotype sharing occurs between individuals, the study deeply sequenced the blood TCR repertoires of roughly 5 healthy adults. Each donor's leukapheresis produced roughly between about 0.85 and 10 billion PBMCs.

The germline V gene specifies SGHVS as CDR1 and FQNEAQ as CDR2. Counted from cysteine to phenylalanine, this CDR3 has 15 amino acids. CDR3 DNA only is kept here, 45 bases in frame from base 1. Trimmed from V: 2 bases; trimmed from J: 1 base; junction bases lacking a gene match: 3. Healthy HIV-negative adults with no recently reported acute infections or vaccinations were included as donors. Only Caucasian adults living in Nashville, Tennessee, USA were represented among the donors. CD4+ T cells were enriched by magnetic negative selection; naive cells were then positively selected on CD45RA, and the negative fraction formed the memory subset. Blood was collected by leukapheresis, and PBMCs were isolated by Ficoll-Histopaque density gradient centrifugation and then cryopreserved in liquid nitrogen vapor phase. Analytical flow cytometry was used to check the purity and quantity of every magnetically sorted T cell population. Genomic DNA was isolated from each sorted fraction and quantified by UV absorbance on a Nanodrop 2000c.

Using the deep immunoSEQ assay, TCR CDR3 regions were amplified from genomic DNA by multiplex PCR. Genomic DNA extracted from each cell subset was distributed evenly over all wells of several immunoSEQ 96-well plates, and each plate served as one replicate. For sorted subsets, approximately 190 ng genomic DNA, equal to tens of thousands of T cell genomes, was loaded into each replicate PCR. Purified libraries were measured with a Qubit 3.0 fluorometer, size-checked on a Bioanalyzer 2100, and measured again with the KAPA Library Quantification kit. Every immunoSEQ 96-well plate was sequenced on a separate single-read 150-cycle Illumina NextSeq 550 flow cell. Turning to the authors' computational methods: Because the immunoSEQ output held only junctional sequences and lacked quality scores, the filtering could not match the filtering applied to full-length reads. To assign V/J genes and CDR3, sequences were annotated using PyIR, a Python wrapper for IgBLAST v1.9, with IMGT germline references. Reads were filtered out if the reads had weak V/J assignments (E-value above 1e-6), no CDR3, stop codons, out-of-frame junctions, or ambiguous translated residues. A V3J clonotype was defined by an identical inferred V gene, J gene, and CDR3 amino acid sequence. To compute the percentage overlap between repertoires, the number of shared unique clonotypes was divided by the size of the smaller repertoire. Three approaches were used to assess repertoire richness: RTK rarefaction, the Chao1 estimator, and Recon v2.1 estimates of unobserved clonotypes. OLGA was used to compute generation probabilities for all TCRbeta clonotypes that the gDNA method yielded from a handful of donors. In TCRdb, the immuneACCESS table is reduced to in-frame sequences with V and J assigned. These tables do not hold every clone; where another copy was compared, an unresolved V gene accounts for under half, and the others remain unexplained. Clonal size and the V and J genes are those of that table, whereas D and trimming came from the DNA. Present in this sample are 2,500,000 or so clones, less than 95% of which were seen just once. The ten biggest clones cover 0.3% to 0.45% of the sample.

Points on this clone: This clone's antigen is unknown. No base quality values were provided; no much bigger clone lies one nucleotide off.

What the work shows at the level of the full study, not this receptor alone: Rarefaction of sorted-subset datasets indicated incomplete sequencing despite the large sequencing depth. Roughly 5% of naive CD4, roughly 3.5% of naive CD8, 2.3% of memory CD4, and over 0.35% of memory CD8 clonotypes were shared across several donors. The genetic and exposure-history diversity represented was limited by the small number of donors. Sampling was restricted to blood, and TCR repertoires in tissue are likely to differ from TCR repertoires in blood. Compared with non-shared clonotypes, clonotypes shared by all four sorted-subset donors had higher generation probabilities. Larger estimated clonotype richness was generally found for naive subsets than for memory subsets. Pairwise subsampling indicated that sequencing depth was expected to affect the degree of clonotype sharing among donors.

The clonotype was recovered from a man aged 18 to 30 in good health. Some clones in this sample may be carry-over from other donors' samples. In this chain, TRBV7-8 is recombined with TRBJ2-7; TRBD2 lines up with 9 middle nucleotides. The specimen sequenced was naive CD4+ T cells from PBMCs. The cell subset or site label corresponds to: CD45RA+ positively selected. The DNA sequence reads TGTGCCAGCAGCTTAACAGCGGGAGGTTCCTACGAGCAGTACTTC. Its amino acids are CASSLTAGGSYEQYF.